These 2 T cell receptor beta chains came from one sample sequenced in a study of blood T cells in healthy people across ages. Alongside a J-beta primer mix, a sample-barcoded 5' primer served in a second PCR lasting about 7 to 11 cycles. One entry per CDR3 protein results from TCRdb running MiXCR on the 5' RACE reads. The sample lists approximately 810,000 distinct CDR3 sequences; under 40% were seen once. Source material: blood. The receptors were sampled from a man between 18 and 35 years old in good health.

In regard to this clonotype: A much bigger clone sits one base away, suggesting this may be a read error. The chain couples TRBV10-3 to TRBJ2-4, with D tentatively TRBD2 (6 bases). The CDR3 runs to 15 residues. The germline CDR1 and CDR2 sequences are ENHRY and SYGVKD. V was cut by 0 bases and J by 8 bases, with 14 bases left in between. The CDR3, as DNA: TGTGCCATCAGTGAGTCGGCCGGCGGGGCACACATTCAGTACTTC. Translating it yields CAISESAGGAHIQYF.

CDR3 bases: TGTGCCAGTAGTACGCATCCCTACAATGAGCAGTACTTC. The encoded protein is CASSTHPYNEQYF. V usage is TRBV19 and J usage is TRBJ2-7; D unresolved. This CDR3 has 13 residues. The germline CDR1 and CDR2 sequences are LNHDA and SQIVND (reference sequence). Trimming pared 4 bases from V and 7 bases from J, leaving 14 bases between.